This T cell receptor beta chain derives from a study of Ad26.COV2.S vaccination and SARS-CoV-2 variants. The CDR3 runs to 14 residues. Germline CDR1 is SGHVS and CDR2 is FQNEAQ. V shed 2 bases and J shed 2 bases, with 8 bases lying between them. Treatment: roughly 19 received Ad26.COV2.S at low or high dose, single or two shots; several received placebo; per-sample allocation not given. Each sample was drawn 63 days after the first injection (of vaccine or placebo). Assay: immunoSEQ multiplex PCR; the TCRdb copy retains only in-frame clones and omits some. The sample holds 380,000 or so clones, around 88% seen once.

The sample was peripheral blood, taken in a trial of Ad26.COV2.S vaccine versus placebo. The TCR originated in a person between 18 and 65 years old who received the Ad26.COV2.S COVID-19 vaccine or a placebo. The chain carries TRBV7-8 and TRBJ2-3; no clear D. The CDR3 DNA sequence: TGTGCCAGCAGCTTATGGGCCTACACAGATACGCAGTATTTT. This translates into CASSLWAYTDTQYF.